Listed below are T cell receptor beta chains from one sample, sequenced in a study of cytomegalovirus exposure and HLA in healthy donors. Clones were sequenced by immunoSEQ multiplex PCR, and TCRdb holds only the in-frame ones, with some missing. Among about 130,000 clones listed, roughly 76% were seen once. The sample was PBMCs. Receptors were obtained from a woman in her fifties or sixties in good health and CMV-seronegative. Each CDR3 is given with its conserved first and last residue. Each record gives: V gene, CDR3 protein.

TRBV10-3 CAIESGNRSSYEQYF
TRBV28 CASTFAGFPGQPQHF
TRBV28 CASSLPAGVHTEAFF
TRBV5-5 CASSLGLAGDEEQFF
TRBV28 CASSSDRAVNEQFF
TRBV4-2 CASSQGLGGNSPLHF
TRBV7-3 CASSGDSYNEQFF
TRBV20-1 CSAKGEETQYF
TRBV5-4 CASSLRQGTDNEQFF
TRBV18 CASSLRRETQYF
TRBV9 CASSVGPRSYEQYF
TRBV10-3 CAISGRQQETQYF
TRBV11-2 CASRSSGRSPYEQYF
TRBV7-2 CASRGQNTEAFF
TRBV30 CAWSVVAQYTEAFF
TRBV9 CASSVGDSGALQFF
TRBV7-3 CASSLAGSGNTIYF
TRBV2 CASMWSEKGASGNTIYF
TRBV28 CASSAWTGGYEQYF
TRBV29-1 CSVPTGGTNEKLFF
TRBV7-2 CASSSRGRDTEAFF
TRBV5-4 CAEGTGGSTEAFF
TRBV4-1 CASSQEEGPIYGYTF
TRBV28 CASSLPTGRFANQPQHF
TRBV10-3 CAISDTGFGEAFF
TRBV6-4 CASNAGGEKDTQYF
TRBV7-2 CASSPGGSYEQYF
TRBV2 CASSLGQGGSNEQFF
TRBV7-6 CASSQDTVYGYTF
TRBV27 CASSLREPGTGANVLTF
TRBV6-4 CASSDLIDGTVDGYTF
TRBV30 CAWISEGAGFF
TRBV14 CASSQRLAGHDTQYF
TRBV10-2 CASRTQGMGPQHF
TRBV11-2 CASSLAGQENNEQFF
TRBV30 CAWSATGAGELFF
TRBV30 CAWTRSNEQFF
TRBV5-4 CASSPANRDYEQYF
TRBV25-1 CASRGPGGYEQYF
TRBV9 CASSVAGQEGTQYF
TRBV4-2 CASSPTGGEQYF
TRBV2 CASSYRGKEQPQHF
TRBV19 CASRSAGGDDNEQFF
TRBV29-1 CSVLGGLAGAPTSTDTQYF
TRBV2 CASSEARESNQPQHF
TRBV6-1 CASRTGFGELFF
TRBV19 CASSIDLVRATEAFF
TRBV4-1 CASSLQIQGGPSTDTQYF
TRBV7-8 CASSWGSSYEQYF